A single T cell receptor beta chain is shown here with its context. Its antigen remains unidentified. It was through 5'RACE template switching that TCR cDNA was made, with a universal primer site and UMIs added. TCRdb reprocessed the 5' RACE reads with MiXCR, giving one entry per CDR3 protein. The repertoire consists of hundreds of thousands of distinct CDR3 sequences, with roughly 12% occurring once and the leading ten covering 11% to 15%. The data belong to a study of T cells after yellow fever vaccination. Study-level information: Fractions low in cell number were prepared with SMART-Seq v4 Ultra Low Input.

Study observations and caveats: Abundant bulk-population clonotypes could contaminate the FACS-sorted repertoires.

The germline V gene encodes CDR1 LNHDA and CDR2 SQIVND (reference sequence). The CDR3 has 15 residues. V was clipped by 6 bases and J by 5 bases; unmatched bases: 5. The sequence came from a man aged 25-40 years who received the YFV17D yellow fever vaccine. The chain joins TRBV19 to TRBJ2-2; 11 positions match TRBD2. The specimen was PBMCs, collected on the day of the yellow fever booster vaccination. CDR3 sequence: CASRTIAGGTGELFF. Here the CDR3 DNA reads TGTGCCAGTAGAACCATAGCGGGAGGGACCGGGGAGCTGTTTTTT.